Listed below are T cell receptor beta chains from one sample, sequenced in a study of blood T cell repertoires in COVID-19. Generated by immunoSEQ multiplex PCR, the TCRdb table keeps only in-frame clones and is missing some. Of some 350,000 clones detected, 85% to 90% appear once; the ten largest clones hold just under 7.5%. Sequencing used peripheral blood. The receptor source for this set is a woman aged 70-85 years with COVID-19, enrolled during active disease. Each CDR3 is given with its conserved first and last residue. D genes are given only for firm matches. Part of the rows lack a size; the others show once, few, many or a class for expanded clones.

d_call cdr3_length j_call v_call clone_size cdr3_aa cdr3_nt
TRBD1 15 TRBJ2-7 TRBV11-2 . CASSLGSGTAYEQYF TGTGCCAGCAGCTTAGGTTCCGGGACAGCCTACGAGCAGTACTTC
. 14 TRBJ2-5 TRBV24-1 . CATSDPGRQETQYF TGTGCCACCAGTGATCCGGGGAGGCAGGAGACCCAGTACTTC
. 15 TRBJ1-2 TRBV11-2 . CASSLGTGTRYGYTF TGTGCCAGCAGCTTAGGCACCGGGACACGCTATGGCTACACCTTC
. 15 TRBJ1-3 TRBV2 . CASLGLPSSGNTIYF TGTGCCAGCTTGGGCCTTCCGAGCTCTGGAAACACCATATATTTT
. 13 TRBJ1-2 TRBV6-5 once CASRREFNYGYTF TGTGCCAGCAGGAGGGAATTTAACTATGGCTACACCTTC
. 13 TRBJ1-5 TRBV10-3 few CAISEGLQQPQHF TGTGCCATCAGTGAGGGGCTTCAGCAGCCCCAGCATTTT
. 16 TRBJ1-1 TRBV6-2/TRBV6-3 . CASSYLPTGKATEAFF TGTGCCAGCAGTTACCTACCCACAGGGAAGGCCACTGAAGCTTTCTTT
. 10 TRBJ2-1 TRBV20-1 . CSARAQEQFF TGCAGTGCCAGGGCTCAAGAGCAGTTCTTC
TRBD1 14 TRBJ1-1 TRBV28 . CASNRDTGDTEAFF TGTGCCAGCAATCGGGACACAGGGGACACTGAAGCTTTCTTT
TRBD1 19 TRBJ1-2 TRBV7-3 . CASSSTKRGRTGGYYGYTF TGTGCCAGCAGCTCCACAAAAAGGGGAAGGACAGGGGGCTACTATGGCTACACCTTC
TRBD2 16 TRBJ2-2 TRBV6-4 . CASSLRGGGNTGELFF TGTGCCAGCAGCCTCCGCGGGGGGGGTAACACCGGGGAGCTGTTTTTT